This T cell receptor (beta chain) was identified in a study of PD-L1 blockade in urothelial cancer. Indicated time point: pretreatment peripheral blood. Between 1 and 8 samples, pretreatment and on-treatment, were given by each patient. Trimming cost V 2 bases and J 2 bases; bases outside gene matches: 5. This CDR3 is built from 16 residues. Germline V gives CDR1 LGHNA, CDR2 YNFKEQ. Generated by immunoSEQ multiplex PCR, the TCRdb table keeps only in-frame clones and is missing some. The table has tens of thousands of clones, roughly 78% seen once. The sequence was obtained from a man in his 70s with urothelial cancer. Material: PBMCs, obtained around atezolizumab (anti-PD-L1) treatment. The chain couples TRBV4-2 to TRBJ2-3; the match to TRBD2 covers 9 bases. In DNA, the CDR3 is TGTGCCAGCAGCCAATCGACTAGCGGATACACAGATACGCAGTATTTT. This encodes CASSQSTSGYTDTQYF.